This T cell receptor (beta chain) is drawn from a study of shared clonotypes between healthy human individuals. General study points: Clonotypes which were not shared had lower generation probabilities than clonotypes that all four donors shared. Generally, naive subsets (rather than memory subsets) showed larger estimated richness.

At deep level, the assay was performed. For sorted subsets, 150 to 200 ng DNA per replicate equaled 30,000 or so T cell genomes. TCRdb's table, derived via immunoSEQ multiplex PCR, lists solely in-frame clones and lacks some. This table holds about 1 million clones, around three quarters found once. Note on this clone: Its antigen is still unknown.

Germline V CDR1 and CDR2: SGHRS, YFSETQ. The V end lost 4 bases, the J end lost 5 bases, and 9 bases lay between the germline ends. The CDR3 contains 12 residues. The TCR comes from a man aged 18 to 29 in good health. Some clones in this sample may be carry-over from other donors' samples. The material sequenced was memory CD4+ T cells from PBMCs. Subset in this sample: CD45RA-negative fraction. The chain carries TRBV5-1 and TRBJ1-1, with D perhaps TRBD1 (5 bases). The CDR3 coding sequence is TGCGCCAGCAGCAATGGGGGGACTGAAGCTTTCTTT. It yields the protein CASSNGGTEAFF.